The TCR beta chain under discussion was sequenced for a study of blood T cell repertoires in COVID-19. Study-level information: The samples span acute and convalescent COVID-19 from the United States, Italy and Spain.

In the original workflow: Using reference gene primer amplification, nucleated cell counts were estimated. Profiled with immunoSEQ multiplex PCR; TCRdb holds only in-frame clones, not every one. That table is the source of V, J and clone size, and D and trimming were worked out from the DNA. The sample has 150,000 to 200,000 clones; roughly 90% are singletons. Trimming at V came to 7 bases and at J to 6 bases, leaving 5 bases not matched to a gene. The CDR3 has 14 residues. The germline CDR1 and CDR2 sequences are SGHVS and FQNEAQ. Sample: peripheral blood. V gene TRBV7-8 combines with J gene TRBJ2-5; 13 bases align to TRBD2. This sequence originates from a man between 18 and 35 years old with acute or convalescent COVID-19. CDR3 sequence: CASTRTSGGKTQYF. CDR3 nucleotide sequence: TGTGCCAGCACCCGGACTAGCGGGGGTAAGACCCAGTACTTC.